The 26 T cell receptor beta chains given below trace back to one sample, sequenced in a study of T-cell reconstitution after alpha-beta-depleted transplantation in children. For these receptors, no antigen is known. The authors prepared the TCRbeta library with unique molecular identifiers. Each CDR3 protein gets one entry after TCRdb re-called the PCR reads with MiXCR. The profile shows some 300,000 distinct CDR3 sequences, approximately 7.3% of them singletons. Study results and caveats: Most T-cell counts and diversity one year after the transplant came from T cells that were newly produced.

Sequencing used peripheral blood, obtained 360 days after TCRalphabeta/CD19-depleted stem cell transplant. The receptors stem from a female patient younger than 10 who had a stem cell transplant for Fanconi anemia, so the T cells may come from the graft donor.

This clonotype was found many times. The chain has TRBV11-1 and TRBJ2-7; the D gene is possibly TRBD2 (6 bases). The CDR3 runs to 13 residues. Germline CDR1 is SGHAT and CDR2 is FQDESV (reference sequence). V was trimmed by 6 bases and J by 6 bases, leaving 15 bases between them. In DNA, the CDR3 is TGTGCCAGCAGTCTGTTTCAGGAGGGCGAGCAGTACGTC. Translated, it gives CASSLFQEGEQYV.

This clonotype was observed many times. The chain is built from TRBV2 and TRBJ2-7; TRBD2 aligns across 7 bases. J was trimmed by 1 base and V by 10 bases; bases with no gene match: 10. The germline V gene encodes CDR1 SNHLY and CDR2 FYNNEI. The CDR3 runs 14 residues. CDR3 DNA: TGTGCCACGGCTCTGGGGGGGACGTCCTACGAGCAGTACTTC. Amino acid sequence: CATALGGTSYEQYF. The complete variable domain, with remaining parts taken from reference TRBV2 and TRBJ2-7, reads EPEVTQTPSHQVTQMGQEVILRCVPISNHLYFYWYRQILGQKVEFLVSFYNNEISEKSEIFDDQFSVERPDGSNFTLKIRSTKLEDSAMYFCATALGGTSYEQYFGPGTRLTVT.

This clonotype has a handful of counts. This chain joins TRBV6-1 and TRBJ1-1; D perhaps matches TRBD1 (6 bases). Deletions cut 9 bases from V and 3 bases from J, with 32 bases between. Looked up from germline, CDR1 is MNHNS and CDR2 is SASEGT. CDR3 length equals 19 residues. In DNA form, the CDR3 reads TGTGCCAGGGGGGGCAAAGCGGACAGACACCCTTCGGGTGACACTGAAGCTTTCTTT. It specifies CARGGKADRHPSGDTEAFF.

This clonotype was observed many times. The chain joins TRBV20-1 to TRBJ1-2, with a possible D match to TRBD1 (6 bases). This CDR3 has 12 amino acids. Per the germline V gene, CDR1 is DFQATT and CDR2 is SNEGSKA (reference sequence). V was clipped by 7 bases and J by 2 bases, with 11 bases between them. The CDR3 loop is CSVGTGNYGYTF. DNA for the CDR3: TGCAGTGTCGGTACAGGGAACTATGGCTACACCTTC.

The chain uses TRBV3-1 and TRBJ1-3; D unclear. V lost 1 base and J lost 8, with 9 bases in between. Germline CDR1 is LGHDT and CDR2 is YNNKEL (reference sequence). CDR3 size: 13 residues. CDR3 in amino acids: CASSQGRDDTIYF. As DNA, the CDR3 is TGTGCCAGCAGCCAAGGAAGGGATGACACCATATATTTT.

This clonotype was observed a single time. This chain links TRBV27 with TRBJ2-2, with D tentatively TRBD1 or TRBD2 (5 bases each). The V end lost 9 bases, the J end lost 6 bases, and 20 bases lay between the germline ends. This CDR3 region has 15 residues. Germline assignment: CDR1 MNHEY and CDR2 SMNVEV (reference sequence). CDR3 sequence reads: CASWGILRGAGELFF. Here the CDR3 DNA reads TGTGCCAGTTGGGGGATCCTTCGAGGGGCCGGGGAGCTGTTTTTT.

This clonotype has more than one count but fewer than ten. The chain employs TRBV6-1 and TRBJ2-5; perhaps TRBD2 as D (5 bases). The CDR3 is made up of 14 amino acids. The V end lost 7 bases, the J end lost 1 base, and 13 bases lay between the germline ends. Per the germline V gene, CDR1 is MNHNS and CDR2 is SASEGT. The CDR3 DNA sequence: TGTGCCAGCACCGACCCGGGAACCCAAGAGACCCAGTACTTC. It is translated as CASTDPGTQETQYF.

V gene TRBV20-1 combines with J gene TRBJ2-2; a weak D match, TRBD1 (5 bases). Trimming cost V 2 bases and J 5 bases, with 12 bases left between them. CDR1 is DFQATT, CDR2 SNEGSKA, per germline (reference sequence). CDR3 length equals 14 residues. The DNA for the CDR3 is TGCAGTGCTAGACGCAGGGTTGGGACCGGGGAGCTGTTTTTT. Translated: CSARRRVGTGELFF.

This clonotype was recorded many times. The rearrangement uses TRBV5-1 and TRBJ2-1, with 7 bases aligning to TRBD2. V lost 1 base, J lost 8 bases, and 12 bases stayed unmatched. The CDR3 sequence is 16 residues long. Germline values: CDR1 SGHRS, CDR2 YFSETQ. CDR3 in DNA: TGCGCCAGCAGCTTGTTTTCCGGACTAGTTGGGGATGAGCAGTTCTTC. Its translation: CASSLFSGLVGDEQFF.

The sample holds many counts of this clonotype. This chain joins TRBV7-8 and TRBJ2-1; a weak D match, TRBD2 (6 bases). CDR1 and CDR2 from the germline V gene are SGHVS and FQNEAQ. The V and J ends lost 3 bases and 1 base respectively, with 13 bases between them. This CDR3 comprises 16 residues. Written as DNA, the CDR3 is TGTGCCAGCAGCTTGACTTTAGCGGAATCCTACAATGAGCAGTTCTTC. It specifies CASSLTLAESYNEQFF.

This clonotype was seen many times. J is TRBJ2-1 and V is TRBV5-5; D gene unclear. This CDR3 has 11 amino acids. With 5 bases removed from V and 7 bases from J, the gap between germline ends came to 7 bases. CDR1 and CDR2 from the germline V gene are SGHKS and YYEKEE (reference sequence). CDR3 region: CASRIGNEQFF. DNA of the CDR3: TGTGCCAGCAGAATTGGGAATGAGCAGTTCTTC.

This clonotype has more than one count but fewer than ten. The junction departs from germline at one end; a sequencing error may be responsible. V is TRBV5-4 and J is TRBJ2-1, with 8 bases identical to TRBD2. There are 15 residues in the CDR3. From germline, CDR1 is SGHNT and CDR2 YYREEE (reference sequence). The CDR3 sequence is CASSLPGLAYNEQFF. CDR3 sequence (DNA): TGTGCCAGCAGCTTGCCCGGACTAGCCTATAATGAGCAGTTCTTC.

This clonotype was picked up many times. One junction end does not reproduce the germline sequence, and a read error may be involved. The chain is built from TRBV25-1 and TRBJ2-7; D is unclear. Germline loops: CDR1 MGHDK, CDR2 SYGVNS. The CDR3 is made up of 11 amino acids. In nucleotides, the CDR3 is TGTGCCAGCAGTGAATCCTCCGAGCAGTACTTC. Its protein is CASSESSEQYF.

This clonotype came up a few times. The chain couples TRBV28 to TRBJ2-3; D perhaps matches TRBD1 (5 bases). CDR3 length equals 15 residues. Per the germline V gene, CDR1 is MDHEN and CDR2 is SYDVKM. V was shortened by 5 bases and J by 6 bases, with 18 bases between the two germline ends. The CDR3 loop is CASSESGSRRDTQYF. CDR3 in DNA: TGTGCCAGCAGTGAATCAGGGTCCCGCAGGGATACGCAGTATTTT.

The sample holds many counts of this clonotype. CDR3 coding DNA: TGTGCCAGCACCCCGACGAGGCTCGCAGATACGCAGTATTTT. Protein product: CASTPTRLADTQYF. The chain uses TRBV6-1 and TRBJ2-3, with unresolved D. CDR1 MNHNS and CDR2 SASEGT come from the germline V gene. There are 14 residues in the CDR3. V was cut by 7 bases and J by 4 bases, with 15 bases left in between.

This clonotype was recorded at least ten times. This chain joins TRBV18 and TRBJ2-2, with 9 bases identical to TRBD2. Germline lookup yields CDR1 KGHSH and CDR2 LQKENI. V dropped 3 bases and J dropped 2; count of bases not matched to a gene: 4. The CDR3 runs to 16 residues. This chain's CDR3 is CASSPYLAGNTGELFF. For the CDR3, the DNA is TGTGCCAGCTCACCCTACCTAGCGGGAAACACCGGGGAGCTGTTTTTT.

This clonotype was recorded many times. The gene calls are TRBV7-9 and TRBJ2-7; D ambiguous. Trimming pared 5 bases from V and 3 bases from J, leaving 11 bases between. Germline V CDR1 and CDR2: SEHNR, FQNEAQ (reference sequence). This CDR3 is built from 13 residues. The DNA of the CDR3 is TGTGCCAGCAGCGTGGAAGAATACTACGAGCAGTACTTC. Protein product: CASSVEEYYEQYF. Complete variable domain (other parts from reference TRBV7-9 and TRBJ2-7): DTGVSQNPRHKITKRGQNVTFRCDPISEHNRLYWYRQTLGQGPEFLTYFQNEAQLEKSRLLSDRFSAERPKGSFSTLEIQRTEQGDSAMYLCASSVEEYYEQYFGPGTRLTVT.

This clonotype was seen a handful of times. This sequence joins TRBV20-1 and TRBJ2-3; 7 bases map to TRBD2. This CDR3 is 15 amino acids long. J gave up 0 bases and V 7 bases, and 10 bases lay outside the gene matches. Germline CDR1 DFQATT, CDR2 SNEGSKA (reference sequence). This CDR3 is CSGGRGDPSTDTQYF. CDR3 in DNA: TGCAGTGGAGGACGGGGGGACCCGAGCACAGATACGCAGTATTTT.

In its sample, this clonotype was seen a few times. V is TRBV7-8 and J is TRBJ1-1; TRBD1 is a possible D gene (5 bases). This CDR3 has 16 amino acids. Germline loops: CDR1 SGHVS, CDR2 FQNEAQ. V lost 2 bases, J lost 8 bases, and 21 bases lay in between. The CDR3 region is CASSLPGRRGYGEAFF. DNA for the CDR3: TGTGCCAGCAGCTTACCGGGACGGAGGGGATACGGAGAAGCTTTCTTT.

This clonotype was counted a few times. The chain has TRBV3-1 and TRBJ1-2; D is unclear. V lost 1 base and J 0 bases, leaving 15 bases between the germline ends. Germline values: CDR1 LGHDT, CDR2 YNNKEL (reference sequence). This CDR3 has 17 residues. The chain's CDR3 is CASSQVSGREANYGYTF. CDR3 nucleotides: TGTGCCAGCAGCCAAGTGTCAGGACGGGAAGCTAACTATGGCTACACCTTC.

The sample holds many counts of this clonotype. The CDR3 sequence is CAISDPRGTEAFF. The CDR3 DNA reads as TGTGCCATCAGTGATCCCAGGGGCACTGAAGCTTTCTTT. V is TRBV10-3 and J is TRBJ1-1; D might be TRBD1 (6 bases). CDR1 and CDR2 (germline): ENHRY, SYGVKD. This CDR3 contains 13 residues. The V end was cut by 3 bases, the J end by 4 bases, with 9 bases between.

The V and J genes are TRBV6-5 and TRBJ2-1; no clear D. Trimming removed 0 bases from V and 6 bases from J, with 6 bases in between. Germline V gene lookup returns CDR1 MNHEY and CDR2 SVGAGI. The CDR3 covers 13 residues. The CDR3 spells CASSYSISNEQFF. Here the CDR3 DNA reads TGTGCCAGCAGTTACTCGATCTCCAATGAGCAGTTCTTC.

This clonotype came up a few times. The genes are TRBV27 and TRBJ1-1, with a weak D call TRBD1 (5 bases). Germline-derived CDR1 and CDR2 are MNHEY and SMNVEV (reference sequence). Trimming cost V 2 bases and J 10 bases, with 17 bases left between them. The CDR3 extends over 14 amino acids. CDR3 sequence (DNA): TGTGCCAGCAGTTTAGGTAAGGGGCTGAGTGGAGCTTTCTTT. It codes for CASSLGKGLSGAFF.

There are a few counts of this clonotype. The V gene is TRBV18, the J gene TRBJ2-5; 7 positions agree with TRBD2. Germline V lookup: CDR1 KGHSH, CDR2 LQKENI. The J segment lost 2 bases and the V segment lost 3 bases, leaving 9 bases of the junction unmatched. The length of the CDR3 is 16 residues. The CDR3 coding sequence is TGTGCCAGCTCACCTATTCAGCGGGGTGATCAAGAGACCCAGTACTTC. Protein: CASSPIQRGDQETQYF.

Ten or more counts support this clonotype. V is TRBV20-1 and J is TRBJ2-1, with 11 bases matching TRBD2. This CDR3 region has 14 residues. J was trimmed by 7 bases and V by 6 bases; bases with no gene match: 8. Looked up from germline, CDR1 is DFQATT and CDR2 is SNEGSKA (reference sequence). The CDR3 sequence is CSARRLAGKNEQFF. In DNA form, the CDR3 reads TGCAGTGCCCGACGACTAGCGGGGAAAAATGAGCAGTTCTTC.

This clonotype has just a few counts. The gene calls are TRBV20-1 and TRBJ2-7, with 9 bases identical to TRBD2. Per the germline V gene, CDR1 is DFQATT and CDR2 is SNEGSKA (reference sequence). The CDR3 extends over 14 amino acids. Trimming removed 5 bases from V and 2 bases from J; junction bases left unmatched: 7. The CDR3 DNA follows: TGCAGTGCTCCCAAAGCGGGAGGAGCCTACGAGCAGTACTTC. It translates to CSAPKAGGAYEQYF.